This T cell receptor (beta chain) emerged from a study of PD-1 blockade in classical Hodgkin lymphoma. The wider study: Patients were treated with nivolumab at 3 mg/kg, and this was given intravenously every 2 weeks. Overall study findings and caveats: Diversity in CD4+ TCRs, unlike that measured in CD8+ TCRs, had risen significantly by C4D1. The study found complete responders had baseline diversity similar to newly diagnosed patients.

The repertoire was sequenced with immunoSEQ multiplex PCR; TCRdb's copy has only in-frame clones and lacks some. The profile shows approximately 98,000 clones, 80% to 90% of them singletons. The CDR3 is made up of 14 amino acids. CDR1 is SQVTM and CDR2 is ANQGSEA in the germline V gene. Between the trimmed V and J ends, which lost 6 bases and 0 bases, there was a span of 11 bases. Points on this clone: Its antigen is undetermined.

All patients relapsed after autologous stem cell transplantation, and brentuximab vedotin exposure varied. V gene TRBV29-1 combines with J gene TRBJ1-4; D call uncertain. This clonotype was obtained from a human donor with classical Hodgkin lymphoma. The sample consisted of peripheral blood mononuclear cells (PBMCs), taken before the second cycle of nivolumab. The CDR3 loop is CSVSPGTTNEKLFF. The CDR3 nucleotides are TGCAGCGTCTCACCGGGGACAACTAATGAAAAACTGTTTTTT.